This passage covers 5 T cell receptor beta chains from one sample sequenced in a study of blood T cell repertoires in COVID-19. Method: immunoSEQ multiplex PCR; TCRdb's copy keeps in-frame clones and lacks some. The sample has 120,000 or so clones; approximately 81% are singletons. The sequencing sample was made of peripheral blood. Receptors originate from a woman aged 45-65 years with acute or convalescent COVID-19.

V and J are TRBV11-1 and TRBJ1-4, with 10 bases aligning to TRBD1. The germline V gene encodes CDR1 SGHAT and CDR2 FQDESV (reference sequence). Trimming cost V 5 bases and J 8 bases; bases outside gene matches: 8. The CDR3 is 15 amino acids. The CDR3 nucleotides read TGTGCCAGCAGCCCTGGGACAGGGGCACGCGAAAAACTGTTTTTT. It codes for CASSPGTGAREKLFF.

This chain uses TRBV6-1 with TRBJ1-2, with TRBD1 matching 7 bases. Per the germline V gene, CDR1 is MNHNS and CDR2 is SASEGT. This CDR3 spans 16 amino acids. V gave up 0 bases and J gave up 5 bases; unmatched junction bases: 9. The CDR3 DNA sequence: TGTGCCAGCAGTGAAGCTCTAACAGGGGCGGTTTATGGCTACACCTTC. Translated: CASSEALTGAVYGYTF.

The chain carries TRBV6-6 and TRBJ2-2; 8 bases are a match to TRBD1. Looked up from germline, CDR1 is MNHNY and CDR2 is SVGAGI (reference sequence). V shed 2 bases and J 4 bases; nucleotides not matched to a gene: 3. This CDR3 region has 15 residues. CDR3 nucleotide sequence: TGTGCCAGCAGTTACCAGCAGGGGGCCACCGGGGAGCTGTTTTTT. It encodes CASSYQQGATGELFF.

The rearrangement joins TRBV10-2 to TRBJ2-7, with 9 bases aligning to TRBD2. Germline-derived CDR1 and CDR2 are WSHSY and SAAADI. Losses at the gene ends were 5 bases for V and 4 bases for J; bases not matched to a gene: 9. The CDR3 contains 15 residues. As DNA, the CDR3 is TGCGCCAGCAGTAAACCGGGACTAGCTTCTTACGAGCAGTACTTC. Translation gives CASSKPGLASYEQYF.

This sequence joins TRBV4-1 and TRBJ2-7; TRBD2 agrees at 12 bases. The CDR3 contains 17 residues. Germline V gives CDR1 MGHRA, CDR2 YSYEKL. Trimming at V came to 1 base and at J to 6 bases, leaving 10 bases not matched to a gene. The CDR3: CASSQVQRTSGESEQYF. The DNA for the CDR3 is TGCGCCAGCAGCCAAGTTCAGAGGACTAGCGGGGAATCCGAGCAGTACTTC.